Below, one T cell receptor beta chain is given with its context. These data belong to a study of CD8 T cells in ankylosing spondylitis. This CDR3 has 12 residues. Per germline, CDR1 GTSNPN and CDR2 SVGIG (reference sequence). The V and J ends lost 5 bases and 5 bases respectively, with 9 bases between them. In TCRdb, the 5' RACE reads were re-called with MiXCR into one record per CDR3 protein. The repertoire holds 250,000 to 400,000 distinct CDR3 sequences, with roughly 10% as singletons. Sequenced: blood, either unsorted or a sorted T cell fraction (not recorded which). The chain joins TRBV30 to TRBJ2-2; D is unclear. This TCR was recovered from a female donor with ankylosing spondylitis or in good health (not recorded which). The DNA of the CDR3 is TGTGCCTGGCGCCAGATGACCGGGGAGCTGTTTTTT. Its translation: CAWRQMTGELFF. Full variable domain (outside the CDR3, taken from reference TRBV30 and TRBJ2-2): SQTIHQWPATLVQPVGSPLSLECTVEGTSNPNLYWYRQAAGRGLQLLFYSVGIGQISSEVPQNLSASRPQDRQFILSSKKLLLSDSGFYLCAWRQMTGELFFGEGSRLTVL.